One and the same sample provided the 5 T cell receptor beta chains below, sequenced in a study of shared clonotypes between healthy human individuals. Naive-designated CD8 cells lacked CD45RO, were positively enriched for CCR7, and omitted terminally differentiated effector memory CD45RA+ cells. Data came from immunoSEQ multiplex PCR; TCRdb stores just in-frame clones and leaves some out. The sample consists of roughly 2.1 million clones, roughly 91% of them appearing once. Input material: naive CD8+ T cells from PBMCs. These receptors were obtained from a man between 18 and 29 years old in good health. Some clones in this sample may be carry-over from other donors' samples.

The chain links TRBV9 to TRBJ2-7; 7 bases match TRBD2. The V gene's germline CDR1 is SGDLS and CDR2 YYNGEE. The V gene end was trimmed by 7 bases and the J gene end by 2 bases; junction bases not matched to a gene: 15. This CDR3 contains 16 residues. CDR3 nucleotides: TGTGCCAGCCAGCGGGATCTAGAAGCGAATCCCTACGAGCAGTACTTC. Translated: CASQRDLEANPYEQYF.

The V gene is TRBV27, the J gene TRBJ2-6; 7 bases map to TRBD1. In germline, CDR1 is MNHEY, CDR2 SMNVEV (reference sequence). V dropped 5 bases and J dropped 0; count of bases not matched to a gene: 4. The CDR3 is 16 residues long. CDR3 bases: TGTGCCAGCAGTGATTCAGGGGGCTCTGGGGCCAACGTCCTGACTTTC. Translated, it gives CASSDSGGSGANVLTF.

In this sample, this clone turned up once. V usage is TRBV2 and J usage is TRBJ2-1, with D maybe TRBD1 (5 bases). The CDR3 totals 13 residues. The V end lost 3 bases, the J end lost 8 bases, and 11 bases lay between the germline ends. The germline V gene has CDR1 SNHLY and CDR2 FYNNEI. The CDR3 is CASSDGQGDEQFF. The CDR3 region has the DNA TGTGCCAGCAGTGATGGGCAGGGTGATGAGCAGTTCTTC.

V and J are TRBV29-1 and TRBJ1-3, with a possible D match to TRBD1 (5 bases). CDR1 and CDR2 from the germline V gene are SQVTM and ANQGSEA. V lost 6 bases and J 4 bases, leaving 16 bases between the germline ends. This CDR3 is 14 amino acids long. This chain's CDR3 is CSVARAGYGNTIYF. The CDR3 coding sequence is TGCAGCGTCGCCCGCGCAGGGTACGGAAACACCATATATTTT.

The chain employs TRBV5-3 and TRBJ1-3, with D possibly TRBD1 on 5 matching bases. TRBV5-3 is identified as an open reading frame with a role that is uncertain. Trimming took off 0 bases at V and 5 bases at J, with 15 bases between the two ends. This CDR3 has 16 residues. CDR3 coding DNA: TGTGCCAGAAGCTTGGTTCATCAGGGACGAAGAAACACCATATATTTT. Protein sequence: CARSLVHQGRRNTIYF.